The 8 T cell receptor beta chains below come from one sample, sequenced in a study of T cell repertoires in cytomegalovirus infection. TCRdb fed the reads into MiXCR, producing one record per CDR3 protein. The repertoire has 450,000 to 650,000 distinct CDR3 sequences, around 27% of them found once; the top ten carry less than 15%. Sequencing was done on a sample of PBMCs. These receptors all come from a human donor in good health (CMV status not recorded). Some clones in this sample may be carry-over from other donors' samples.

This CDR3 reads CSACGLAVNEQFF. The CDR3, as DNA: TGCAGTGCTTGCGGACTAGCGGTAAATGAGCAGTTCTTC. The chain carries TRBV20-1 and TRBJ2-1; 10 bases agree with TRBD2. The CDR3 covers 13 residues. CDR1 and CDR2 (germline): DFQATT, SNEGSKA (reference sequence). V was clipped by 5 bases and J by 7 bases; unmatched bases: 5.

This chain joins TRBV27 and TRBJ1-5; 8 positions agree with TRBD1. Trimming cost V 3 bases and J 7 bases; bases outside gene matches: 5. The V gene's germline CDR1 is MNHEY and CDR2 SMNVEV (reference sequence). The CDR3 contains 14 residues. The CDR3 nucleotides are TGTGCCAGCAGTTTTGGACAGGGTTGGCAGCCCCAGCATTTT. Translation gives CASSFGQGWQPQHF.

This chain uses TRBV12-3 or TRBV12-4 with TRBJ1-6; weak D call: TRBD1 (5 bases). Between the trimmed V and J ends, which lost 6 bases and 9 bases, there was a span of 18 bases. The CDR3 covers 15 residues. The CDR3 sequence: CASRGVLGEGSPLHF. The CDR3 region has the DNA TGTGCCAGCAGGGGGGTCCTGGGCGAAGGTTCACCCCTCCACTTT.

This clonotype was recorded a few times. V gene TRBV14 combines with J gene TRBJ2-5; 8 nucleotides align to TRBD1. Trimming cost V 2 bases and J 5 bases; bases outside gene matches: 19. CDR1 is SGHDN and CDR2 is FVKESK in the germline V gene. This CDR3 comprises 19 residues. In DNA, the CDR3 is TGTGCCAGCAGCCAACCACTAGGAGGTCAGGGGGCGCGAGGGGAGACCCAGTACTTC. Residues: CASSQPLGGQGARGETQYF.

This chain connects TRBV6-5 to TRBJ2-5; TRBD2 is a possible D gene (5 bases). The CDR3 has 15 residues. Germline V CDR1 and CDR2: MNHEY, SVGAGI. V was pared by 0 bases and J by 3 bases, with 11 bases between. The CDR3 loop is CASSYSTRAKETQYF. As DNA, the CDR3 is TGTGCCAGCAGTTACTCAACTAGAGCAAAAGAGACCCAGTACTTC.

The J gene is TRBJ2-1, the V gene TRBV24-1; 8 positions match TRBD1. Germline V gives CDR1 KGHDR, CDR2 SFDVKD. J was trimmed by 2 bases and V by 2 bases; bases with no gene match: 4. This CDR3 contains 16 residues. The CDR3 DNA reads TGTGCCACCAGTGATTCAAACAGGGGGACCTACAATGAGCAGTTCTTC. Protein sequence: CATSDSNRGTYNEQFF.

There are many counts of this clonotype. This chain links TRBV24-1 with TRBJ2-1; 8 positions agree with TRBD1. J gave up 4 bases and V 9 bases, and 13 bases lay outside the gene matches. Germline V gives CDR1 KGHDR, CDR2 SFDVKD. The CDR3 length is 16 residues. CDR3 DNA: TGTGCCACCGGATCCGGAGGACAGGGATGGTACAATGAGCAGTTCTTC. Translated, it gives CATGSGGQGWYNEQFF.

This clonotype occurred a few times. This chain links TRBV23-1 with TRBJ1-5; 7 nucleotides agree with TRBD1. TRBV23-1 has ORF status, its function being uncertain. CDR3 length: 18 residues. J gave up 4 bases and V 3 bases, and 15 bases lay outside the gene matches. CDR3 nucleotide sequence: TGCGCCAGCAGTCACTGTCCTCCCCTACAGGGGACGAATCAGCCCCAGCATTTT. Protein: CASSHCPPLQGTNQPQHF.